This T cell receptor (beta chain) was captured in a study of beta chain features in type 1 diabetes. Study-wide results and caveats: In patients and controls equally, PCR might favor templates that are shorter.

On this clone itself: Its target is not known.

Expressed TCRB transcripts got sequenced, as all isolated RNA was reverse transcribed. Profiling relied on immunoSEQ multiplex PCR, and the TCRdb table lists in-frame clones only, not all of them. This sample has 150,000 or so clones, with around 10% found just once. Germline CDR1 is GTSNPN and CDR2 is SVGIG (reference sequence). The CDR3 spans 13 residues. Trimming shortened V by 3 bases and J by 6 bases, and 12 bases separated the two germline ends. The sequencing input was central memory CD4+ T cells from blood. The rearrangement joins TRBV30 to TRBJ1-5, with a tentative D call TRBD1 (5 bases). The TCR originated in a young man in good health. CDR3 protein: CAWSVRGSQPQHF. The CDR3 DNA reads TGTGCCTGGAGCGTACGGGGCAGTCAGCCCCAGCATTTT.